This TCR beta chain was identified in a study of Graves' ophthalmopathy and Graves' hyperthyroidism. With a duration under 3 months, ophthalmopathy in the donors showed moderate-to-severe activity, CAS ≥3 and NOSPECS ≥4. The authors amplified TCR beta CDR3 regions from RNA transcripts. An opening RT-PCR round employed HTBI primers and preceded a second-round multiplex PCR. TCRdb re-analysed the multiplex PCR reads in MiXCR, keeping a single row per CDR3 protein. The sample shows 300,000 to 400,000 distinct CDR3 sequences, 15% to 20% of them seen only once. Notes on the study in general: The 13-signature model separated ophthalmopathy from stable hyperthyroidism at 85% to 90% sensitivity and about 81% specificity. Blood also carried most expanded thyroid clonotypes exceeding 0.001 frequency.

This clonotype was seen at least ten times. Its specificity is not known. V was pared by 10 bases and J by 3 bases, with 15 bases between. Germline CDR1 reads ENHRY; CDR2 reads SYGVKD. The CDR3 runs to 13 residues. The source material was peripheral blood. This clonotype was obtained from an adult man with Graves' ophthalmopathy. The V call is TRBV10-3, the J call TRBJ1-1; D not certain. The CDR3 sequence: CATTGQTDTEAFF. The CDR3 DNA follows: TGTGCCACGACCGGCCAGACGGACACTGAAGCTTTCTTT.